Included here is one T cell receptor beta chain sequence, with context. The antigen is not known. This specimen belongs to a study of cytomegalovirus exposure and HLA in healthy donors. Study-level points and caveats: A later analysis appeared to link common viral pathogens to several of the most significant clusters.

60 Vbeta and 13 Jbeta primers were used in PCR. This table comes from immunoSEQ multiplex PCR, and its TCRdb copy is limited to in-frame clones, with some not included. The sample holds more than 80,000 clones; approximately 74% are singletons and the top ten take 2.5% to 3.5%. CDR1 SQVTM and CDR2 ANQGSEA come from the germline V gene. The junction had 2 bases not matched to a gene; V was cut back by 0 bases and J by 0 bases. The CDR3 has 16 residues. This sequence joins TRBV29-1 and TRBJ2-1; 10 bases are a match to TRBD2. The TCR originated in a female donor in good health and CMV-seropositive. Sequencing was carried out using PBMCs. The CDR3 DNA reads TGCAGCGTTGAAGATCCTAGCGGGAGCTCCTACAATGAGCAGTTCTTC. Its protein is CSVEDPSGSSYNEQFF.